This note documents a single T cell receptor beta chain sequence. The antigen is not known. Here immunoSEQ multiplex PCR was the method, and the copy in TCRdb shows in-frame clones only, minus some. The sample holds 70,000 or so clones; roughly 78% are singletons and the top ten take 2.5% to 3%. The data stem from a study of memory CD4+ T cells and cytomegalovirus serostatus. Findings of the study overall: Of 150 to 200 reported CMV TCRbeta sequences, 60 to 85 were found in memory CD4+ repertoires. CMV serostatus prediction reached median AUC approximately 0.96, or 0.89 with US-trained model.

Single viable CD3+CD4+CD8-CD45RO+ cells were sorted as the memory CD4+ T cells. CD4+ T cells were isolated by positive magnetic selection. The specimen sequenced was memory CD4+ T cells from blood. The receptor's source is an adult in good health and CMV-seropositive.

CDR3 sequence (DNA): TGTGCCAGCAGTTTGCGTCTAGCGGGGGCCACTAGCTCCTACAATGAGCAGTTCTTC. Its protein product is CASSLRLAGATSSYNEQFF. This rearrangement joins TRBV27 to TRBJ2-1; 10 bases are shared with TRBD2. In germline, CDR1 is MNHEY, CDR2 SMNVEV (reference sequence). The CDR3 spans 19 residues. After removal of 3 bases from V and 0 bases from J, the junction contained 11 bases not matched to a gene.